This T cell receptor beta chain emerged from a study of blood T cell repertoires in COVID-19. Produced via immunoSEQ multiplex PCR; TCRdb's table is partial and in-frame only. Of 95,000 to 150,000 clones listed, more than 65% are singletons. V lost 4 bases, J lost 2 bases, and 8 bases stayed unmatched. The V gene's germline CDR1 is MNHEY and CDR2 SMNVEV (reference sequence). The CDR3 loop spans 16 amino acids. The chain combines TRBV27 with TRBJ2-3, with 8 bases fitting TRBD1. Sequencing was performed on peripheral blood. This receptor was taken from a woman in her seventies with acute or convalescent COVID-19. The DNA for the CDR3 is TGTGCCAGCAGTTCCGCCGGGACAGGCTACACAGATACGCAGTATTTT. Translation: CASSSAGTGYTDTQYF.